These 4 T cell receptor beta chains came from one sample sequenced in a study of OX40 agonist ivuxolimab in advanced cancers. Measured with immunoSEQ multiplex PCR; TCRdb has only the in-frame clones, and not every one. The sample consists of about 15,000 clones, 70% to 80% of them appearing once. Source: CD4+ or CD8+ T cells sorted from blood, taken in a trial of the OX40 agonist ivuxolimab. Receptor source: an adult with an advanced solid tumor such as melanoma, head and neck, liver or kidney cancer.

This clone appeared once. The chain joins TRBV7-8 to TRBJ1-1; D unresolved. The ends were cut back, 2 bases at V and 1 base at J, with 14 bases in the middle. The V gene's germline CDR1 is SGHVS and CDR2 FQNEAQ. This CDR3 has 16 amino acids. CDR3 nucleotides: TGTGCCAGCAGCTTATCGTCCTTGGGGTCGAACACTGAAGCTTTCTTT. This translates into CASSLSSLGSNTEAFF.

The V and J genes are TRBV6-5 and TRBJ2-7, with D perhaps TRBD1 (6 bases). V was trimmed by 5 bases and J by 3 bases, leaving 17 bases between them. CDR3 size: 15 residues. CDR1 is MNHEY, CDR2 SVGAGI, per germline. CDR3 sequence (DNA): TGTGCCAGCAGTCTCAGGGGAGTAGAGATCTACGAGCAGTACTTC. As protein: CASSLRGVEIYEQYF.

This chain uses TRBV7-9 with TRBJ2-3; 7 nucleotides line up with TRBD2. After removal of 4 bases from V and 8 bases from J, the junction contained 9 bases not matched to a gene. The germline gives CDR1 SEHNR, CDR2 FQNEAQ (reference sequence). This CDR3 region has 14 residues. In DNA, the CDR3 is TGTGCCAGCAGCTCCCCGGACCTAGCGGCTACGCAGTATTTT. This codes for CASSSPDLAATQYF.

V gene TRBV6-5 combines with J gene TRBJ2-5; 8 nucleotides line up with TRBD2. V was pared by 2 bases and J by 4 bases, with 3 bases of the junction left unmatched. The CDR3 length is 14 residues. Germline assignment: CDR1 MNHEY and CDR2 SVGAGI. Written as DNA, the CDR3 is TGTGCCAGCAGTTACGCGGGGGGAGGAGAGACCCAGTACTTC. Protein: CASSYAGGGETQYF.